Sequencing of this TCR beta chain was carried out in a study of T cell responses to AZD1222 COVID-19 vaccine. Study results and limitations: Increases in Spike-specific TCR breadth and depth were seen after two AZD1222 doses. With dominance at 160-218 and 743-854, vaccine-associated CD4 TCRs spanned spike. Only a handful of individuals given AZD1222 were seropositive at baseline. Clonal diversity was possibly underestimated; the donors were predominantly white British and more often female.

The assay was immunoSEQ multiplex PCR, and TCRdb's table has in-frame clones only and misses some. The sample lists over 100,000 clones, approximately 89% occurring once. In regard to this clone: Antigen unknown.

Trimming cost V 0 bases and J 3 bases, with 8 bases left between them. In germline, CDR1 is GTSNPN, CDR2 SVGIG (reference sequence). There are 13 residues in the CDR3. V is TRBV30 and J is TRBJ1-2; D unclear. The input for sequencing was peripheral blood, taken 28 days after the second AZD1222 dose. The clonotype comes from an adult who received the AZD1222 COVID-19 vaccine. In DNA, the CDR3 is TGTGCCTGGAGTGTACCTGGGGACTATGGCTACACCTTC. Its protein product is CAWSVPGDYGYTF.